This T cell receptor beta chain comes out of a study of T cell responses to AZD1222 COVID-19 vaccine. This clone was counted a few times. The repertoire was sequenced with immunoSEQ multiplex PCR; TCRdb's copy has only in-frame clones and lacks some. Counted here are about 93,000 clones, just under 90% occurring once; the ten biggest clones make up 2.8%. Germline assignment: CDR1 MGHDK and CDR2 SYGVNS. The CDR3 has 10 amino acids. V was trimmed by 4 bases and J by 5 bases, leaving 2 bases between them. This sequence originates from an adult in good health. The material was peripheral blood, obtained on day 0 of MenACWY control vaccination. The J gene is TRBJ1-1, the V gene TRBV25-1; D call uncertain. The CDR3 reads CASSGTEAFF. The CDR3 DNA sequence: TGTGCCAGCAGTGGGACTGAAGCTTTCTTT.